The 4 T cell receptor beta chains listed next were all sequenced from one sample in a study of blood T cell repertoires in COVID-19. Sequencing was performed with immunoSEQ multiplex PCR; in TCRdb, only in-frame clones are kept and a portion is missing. The repertoire includes approximately 120,000 clones, 70% to 80% of them detected once, and about 40% sits in the top ten. The material sequenced was peripheral blood. The receptors were sampled from a man aged 40-50 years with active or convalescent COVID-19.

This clone was recorded only once. The rearrangement links TRBV11-3 to TRBJ1-4; TRBD1 is a possible D gene (5 bases). Trimming removed 6 bases from V and 6 bases from J, with 11 bases in between. The CDR3 has 13 residues. The germline V gene encodes CDR1 SGHNT and CDR2 YENEEA. The DNA for the CDR3 is TGTGCCAGCAGATCCGGGGGGGATGAAAAACTGTTTTTT. Encoded protein: CASRSGGDEKLFF.

The rearrangement uses TRBV18 and TRBJ1-6; TRBD1 is a possible D gene (6 bases). Germline assignment: CDR1 KGHSH and CDR2 LQKENI. The V end was cut by 3 bases, the J end by 10 bases, with 10 bases between. This CDR3 spans 13 amino acids. CDR3 coding DNA: TGTGCCAGCTCACCCCCAGGGGTCTCACCCCTCCACTTT. It codes for CASSPPGVSPLHF. Variable domain in full (rest from reference TRBV18 and TRBJ1-6): NAGVMQNPRHLVRRRGQEARLRCSPMKGHSHVYWYRQLPEEGLKFMVYLQKENIIDESGMPKERFSAEFPKEGPSILRIQQVVRGDSAAYFCASSPPGVSPLHFGNGTRLTVT.

This chain uses TRBV11-2 with TRBJ1-2; D is unresolved. Germline CDR1 SGHAT, CDR2 FQNNGV. This CDR3 region has 13 residues. V dropped 4 bases and J dropped 8 bases, with 14 bases sitting between them. The CDR3 coding sequence is TGTGCCAGCAGCTCGGCCGGGGTTCGGGGCTACACCTTC. Protein product: CASSSAGVRGYTF. The full variable domain, in which reference TRBV11-2 and TRBJ1-2 provide the parts outside the CDR3, is EAGVAQSPRYKIIEKRQSVAFWCNPISGHATLYWYQQILGQGPKLLIQFQNNGVVDDSQLPKDRFSAERLKGVDSTLKIQPAKLEDSAVYLCASSSAGVRGYTFGSGTRLTVV.

The rearrangement uses TRBV4-1 and TRBJ1-4, with D possibly being TRBD1 (5 bases). V gave up 0 bases and J gave up 5 bases, with 13 bases separating them. The CDR3 is 16 residues long. Germline CDR1 reads MGHRA; CDR2 reads YSYEKL. The CDR3 is CASSQEGGAVNEKLFF. CDR3 nucleotides: TGCGCCAGCAGCCAAGAAGGTGGGGCAGTAAATGAAAAACTGTTTTTT.